This entry features one T cell receptor (beta chain) sequence. The germline CDR1 and CDR2 sequences are SGHDN and FVKESK. V was pared by 0 bases and J by 4 bases, with 21 bases between. This CDR3 region has 18 residues. This specimen comes from a study of Ad26.COV2.S vaccination and SARS-CoV-2 variants. Whole-study context: Ad26.COV2.S shots went into the muscle once or twice, 56 days apart.

Produced via immunoSEQ multiplex PCR; TCRdb's table is partial and in-frame only. The sample shows about 390,000 clones, 92% of them seen only once. Treatment defined: 15 to 20 received Ad26.COV2.S at low or high dose, single or two shots; five or six received placebo; per-sample allocation not given. The samples date from day 63 after the first vaccine or placebo injection. This TCR was recovered from a person between 18 and 60 years old who received the Ad26.COV2.S COVID-19 vaccine or a placebo. The source material was peripheral blood, sampled in a trial of Ad26.COV2.S vaccine versus placebo. J is TRBJ1-2 and V is TRBV14; maybe TRBD1 (5 bases). CDR3 residues: CASSQDWGTQDPTYGYTF. The CDR3 DNA sequence: TGTGCCAGCAGCCAAGATTGGGGCACGCAGGATCCCACCTATGGCTACACCTTC. The complete variable domain, with remaining parts taken from reference TRBV14 and TRBJ1-2, reads EAGVTQFPSHSVIEKGQTVTLRCDPISGHDNLYWYRRVMGKEIKFLLHFVKESKQDESGMPNNRFLAERTGGTYSTLKVQPAELEDSGVYFCASSQDWGTQDPTYGYTFGSGTRLTVV.